This T cell receptor beta chain emerged from a study of monozygotic twins with inflammatory bowel disease. Total RNA, at roughly 3.5 ug, went into every TCR library. TCRdb reprocessed the 5' RACE reads and keeps a single row for each CDR3 protein, giving no DNA. The table lists some 440,000 distinct CDR3 sequences. Per germline, CDR1 GTSNPN and CDR2 SVGIG (reference sequence). The CDR3 is made up of 15 amino acids. The material sequenced was blood. The chain uses TRBV30 and TRBJ1-5; there is no DNA to check the TCRdb D call of TRBD1. The source is a human donor with ulcerative colitis or Crohn's disease, or a healthy co-twin of an affected twin (not recorded which). This CDR3 reads CAWTPETDSNQPQHF.